These 5 T cell receptor beta chains share one sample of origin, sequenced in a study of CD8 T cells in Susac syndrome. Reverse transcription of roughly 0.5 to 1 ug RNA was performed with random hexamers. TCRdb re-derived calls from the immunoSEQ multiplex PCR reads in MiXCR, one entry per CDR3 protein. The repertoire has roughly 180,000 distinct CDR3 sequences, about 95% of them found once; the top ten carry 0.08% to 0.11%. Sequencing input: CD4+ T cells from PBMCs. These receptors were collected from a human donor in good health.

V usage is TRBV3-1 and J usage is TRBJ1-5; D remains unclear. From germline, CDR1 is LGHDT and CDR2 YNNKEL (reference sequence). V was pared by 4 bases and J by 3 bases, with 7 bases between. CDR3 length: 13 amino acids. The CDR3, as DNA: TGTGCCAGCAGCCGGACGGACAATCAGCCCCAGCATTTT. Its translation: CASSRTDNQPQHF.

The chain uses TRBV20-1 and TRBJ2-1, with 7 bases fitting TRBD2. The CDR3 has 13 amino acids. V trimming: 6 bases; J trimming: 7 bases; junction bases outside the gene matches: 9. Looked up from germline, CDR1 is DFQATT and CDR2 is SNEGSKA (reference sequence). The CDR3 sequence: CSARGLVWNEQFF. CDR3 DNA: TGCAGTGCCCGAGGACTAGTCTGGAATGAGCAGTTCTTC.

The chain's CDR3 is CTALITGNTGELFF. The DNA for the CDR3 is TGCACCGCCTTGATAACTGGAAACACCGGGGAGCTGTTTTTT. The chain carries TRBV29-1 and TRBJ2-2; D is unresolved. Per the germline V gene, CDR1 is SQVTM and CDR2 is ANQGSEA. This CDR3 spans 14 amino acids.

The chain employs TRBV4-3 and TRBJ1-2; D unclear. V was shortened by 3 bases and J by 0 bases, with 8 bases between the two germline ends. CDR1 and CDR2 (germline): LGHNA, YSLEER. This CDR3 comprises 14 residues. CDR3 region: CASSQSLANYGYTF. CDR3 nucleotides: TGCGCCAGCAGCCAGTCTCTGGCTAACTATGGCTACACCTTC.

Only a few counts were recorded for this clonotype. The V call is TRBV27, the J call TRBJ2-1; 10 bases are a match to TRBD2. The ends lost 4 bases at V and 0 bases at J; junction bases unmatched: 0. The CDR3 is 15 amino acids. CDR1 is MNHEY, CDR2 SMNVEV, per germline (reference sequence). The CDR3 reads CASSSSGSSYNEQFF. CDR3 DNA sequence: TGTGCCAGCAGTTCTAGCGGGAGCTCCTACAATGAGCAGTTCTTC.